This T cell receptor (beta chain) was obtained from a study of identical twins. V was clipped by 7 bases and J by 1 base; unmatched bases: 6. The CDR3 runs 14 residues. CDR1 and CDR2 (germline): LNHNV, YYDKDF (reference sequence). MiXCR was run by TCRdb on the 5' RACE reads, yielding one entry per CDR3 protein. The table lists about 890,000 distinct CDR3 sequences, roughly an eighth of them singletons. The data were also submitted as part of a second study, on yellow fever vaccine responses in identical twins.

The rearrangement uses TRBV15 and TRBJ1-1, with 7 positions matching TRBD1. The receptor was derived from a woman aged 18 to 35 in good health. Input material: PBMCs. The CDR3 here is CATIQGRENTEAFF. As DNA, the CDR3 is TGTGCCACCATACAGGGGCGGGAGAACACTGAAGCTTTCTTT. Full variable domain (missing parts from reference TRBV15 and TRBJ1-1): DAMVIQNPRYQVTQFGKPVTLSCSQTLNHNVMYWYQQKSSQAPKLLFHYYDKDFNNEADTPDNFQSRRPNTSFCFLDIRSPGLGDTAMYLCATIQGRENTEAFFGQGTRLTVV.